The 30 T cell receptor beta chains below come from one sample, sequenced in a study of regulatory T cells in long-lasting Graves disease. Combining iRepertoire HTBI primers with Arm-PCR of CDR3 regions, the authors built TCR beta libraries. TCRdb re-derived calls from the multiplex PCR reads in MiXCR, one entry per CDR3 protein. This table holds fewer than 450,000 distinct CDR3 sequences, about 15% found once. Time point meaning: newly diagnosed GD, antithyroid drugs for less than 3 months. The TCR library used RNA extracted from PBMCs. The same sample was also used in a study of T cells in Graves' hyperthyroidism and ophthalmopathy.

Sequencing used peripheral blood mononuclear cells (PBMCs), obtained at new diagnosis, from a patient treated with antithyroid drugs. The origin of the receptors is a woman between 35 and 50 years old with Graves disease.

This clonotype was recorded many times. The rearrangement uses TRBV5-1 and TRBJ2-7; perhaps TRBD1 as D (5 bases). Trimming pared 1 base from V and 2 bases from J, leaving 10 bases between. This CDR3 is built from 14 residues. Per germline, CDR1 SGHRS and CDR2 YFSETQ. The CDR3 region is CASSLTGRAYEQYF. CDR3 DNA sequence: TGCGCCAGCAGCTTGACAGGACGGGCCTACGAGCAGTACTTC.

This clonotype was counted at least ten times. The chain joins TRBV5-1 to TRBJ2-6, with no clear D. CDR3 length: 14 amino acids. V was pared by 5 bases and J by 2 bases, with 8 bases between. Germline lookup yields CDR1 SGHRS and CDR2 YFSETQ. Written as DNA, the CDR3 is TGCGCCAGCAGACTTACTACTGGGGCCAACGTCCTGACTTTC. Translating gives CASRLTTGANVLTF. The entire variable domain, with the rest obtained from reference TRBV5-1 and TRBJ2-6, is as follows: KAGVTQTPRYLIKTRGQQVTLSCSPISGHRSVSWYQQTPGQGLQFLFEYFSETQRNKGNFPGRFSGRQFSNSRSEMNVSTLELGDSALYLCASRLTTGANVLTFGAGSRLTVL.

This clonotype was seen more than once but under ten times. This CDR3 reads CASSLNMGSYEQYF. The CDR3 nucleotides read TGTGCCAGCAGTTTAAATATGGGTTCCTACGAGCAGTACTTC. The rearrangement uses TRBV28 and TRBJ2-7; D not resolved. The length of the CDR3 is 14 residues. In germline, CDR1 is MDHEN, CDR2 SYDVKM. With 2 bases removed from V and 1 base from J, the gap between germline ends came to 9 bases.

This clonotype was observed a handful of times. The chain employs TRBV19 and TRBJ2-7, with D unclear. The V end was cut by 10 bases, the J end by 3 bases, with 10 bases between. The germline CDR1 and CDR2 sequences are LNHDA and SQIVND (reference sequence). CDR3 size: 11 residues. Here the CDR3 DNA reads TGTGCCACCAAGAGGAACTACGAGCAGTACTTC. Protein product: CATKRNYEQYF.

The rearrangement links TRBV11-2 to TRBJ2-3; D gene ambiguous. CDR1 SGHAT and CDR2 FQNNGV come from the germline V gene. The CDR3 has 14 residues. V was shortened by 2 bases and J by 4 bases, with 10 bases between the two germline ends. DNA of the CDR3: TGTGCCAGCAGCTTACTTTCTAGAGCAGATACGCAGTATTTT. This codes for CASSLLSRADTQYF.

Only a few counts were recorded for this clonotype. This probably arose from a read error, given a far larger clone one base away. This sequence joins TRBV2 and TRBJ2-1, with 8 bases fitting TRBD2. The DNA end favors TRBJ2-3, so the J call may be wrong. The CDR3 covers 15 residues. Germline V lookup: CDR1 SNHLY, CDR2 FYNNEI. The CDR3 nucleotides are TGTGCCATACCATTACTAGCGGAGACCACAGATGCGCAGTATTTT. Amino acids: CAIPLLAETTDAQYF.

In this sample, this clonotype turned up a few times. The V gene is TRBV20-1, the J gene TRBJ2-3, with 9 bases lining up with TRBD1. This CDR3 is built from 14 residues. Germline-derived CDR1 and CDR2 are DFQATT and SNEGSKA (reference sequence). Trimming took 4 bases from V and 4 from J; bases not matched to a gene: 6. DNA of the CDR3: TGCAGTGCTATTAGGGGACAGGGAGCAGATACGCAGTATTTT. This gives the protein CSAIRGQGADTQYF.

This clonotype was seen many times. The CDR3 sequence: CSAAGTSNYEQYF. CDR3 nucleotide sequence: TGCAGCGCTGCCGGGACTAGTAACTACGAGCAGTACTTC. The V call is TRBV29-1, the J call TRBJ2-7; 8 bases fit TRBD2. Germline lookup yields CDR1 SQVTM and CDR2 ANQGSEA. V gave up 7 bases and J gave up 3 bases; unmatched junction bases: 8. This CDR3 is built from 13 residues.

This clonotype has ten or more counts. The chain has TRBV27 and TRBJ2-7, with a weak D call TRBD1 (5 bases). Trimming cost V 4 bases and J 0 bases, with 13 bases left between them. This CDR3 spans 15 amino acids. CDR1 and CDR2 (germline): MNHEY, SMNVEV (reference sequence). CDR3 sequence reads: CASSYTGVPSYEQYF. In nucleotides, the CDR3 is TGTGCCAGCAGTTATACAGGAGTACCCTCCTACGAGCAGTACTTC.

This clonotype was seen at least ten times. The gene calls are TRBV12-3 or TRBV12-4 and TRBJ1-2; 11 positions agree with TRBD1. This CDR3 has 16 residues. The V gene end was trimmed by 4 bases and the J gene end by 1 base; junction bases not matched to a gene: 5. CDR3 protein: CASSSRTGGYNYGYTF. In DNA form, the CDR3 reads TGTGCCAGCAGTTCACGGACAGGGGGCTATAACTATGGCTACACCTTC.

This clonotype has ten or more counts. The chain recombines TRBV15 with TRBJ2-4; D not certain. Looked up from germline, CDR1 is LNHNV and CDR2 is YYDKDF (reference sequence). V was clipped by 0 bases and J by 2 bases, with 8 bases between them. CDR3 length: 15 amino acids. The CDR3 coding sequence is TGTGCCACCAGCAGAGATAGTGGCTCCAAAAACATTCAGTACTTC. This translates into CATSRDSGSKNIQYF.

This clonotype was recorded at least ten times. The chain has TRBV12-3 or TRBV12-4 and TRBJ1-6, with 7 bases identical to TRBD1. With V trimmed by 3 bases and J by 0 bases, 14 bases remained unmatched. There are 20 residues in the CDR3. Written as DNA, the CDR3 is TGTGCCAGCAGTTTTTTTACAGGACAGGTCTCGAGCTCCTATAATTCACCCCTCCACTTT. Translated, it gives CASSFFTGQVSSSYNSPLHF.

As regards this clonotype: Possible read error: a much larger clone is one base away. The chain is built from TRBV28 and TRBJ2-1; 7 positions match TRBD2. The end of the DNA aligns better with TRBJ2-5, so the J call may be wrong. Per germline, CDR1 MDHEN and CDR2 SYDVKM. The CDR3 has 20 residues. The chain's CDR3 is CASTFDKGGGGSGIRETQYF. The CDR3 DNA reads as TGTGCCAGCACTTTCGACAAGGGCGGCGGGGGAAGCGGGATAAGAGAGACCCAGTACTTC.

Many counts were recorded for this clonotype. V and J are TRBV20-1 and TRBJ2-6, with D possibly being TRBD1 or TRBD2 (6 bases each). V lost 6 bases and J 4 bases, leaving 16 bases between the germline ends. CDR1 DFQATT and CDR2 SNEGSKA come from the germline V gene (reference sequence). The CDR3 is 15 residues long. CDR3 residues: CSAPEGRGGANVLTF. In DNA, the CDR3 is TGCAGTGCCCCGGAGGGTAGGGGGGGGGCCAACGTCCTGACTTTC.

This chain uses TRBV27 with TRBJ1-5; D possibly corresponds to TRBD1 (5 bases). The ends were cut back, 9 bases at V and 0 bases at J, with 12 bases in the middle. The CDR3 is 14 residues long. Germline V CDR1 and CDR2: MNHEY, SMNVEV (reference sequence). As DNA, the CDR3 is TGTGCCAGTGGGACGGCGTATAGCAATCAGCCCCAGCATTTT. Amino acids: CASGTAYSNQPQHF.

A note on this clonotype: A far larger clone is one base from this, pointing to a likely read error. The chain combines TRBV7-9 with TRBJ1-4; possibly TRBD1 for D (6 bases). Germline values: CDR1 SEHNR, CDR2 FQNEAQ (reference sequence). The CDR3 sequence is 14 residues long. As DNA, the CDR3 is TGTGCCAGCAGCTTTAAGGGGGACAATGAAAAACTGTGTTTT. Its protein is CASSFKGDNEKLCF.

This clonotype was seen more than once but under ten times. A much larger clone sits a single nucleotide away, making a read error possible. Here the CDR3 omits its conserved ending phenylalanine or tryptophan, so a read error is the likely source. The V and J genes are TRBV7-2 and TRBJ2-3, with 11 nucleotides matching TRBD2. The CDR3 loop spans 16 amino acids. Trimming took 5 bases from V and 2 from J; bases not matched to a gene: 6. The germline V gene encodes CDR1 SGHTA and CDR2 FQGNSA. CDR3 sequence (DNA): TGTGCCAGCAGCCTGGGACTAGCGGAGTCCACAGATACGCAGTATTTG. Translation gives CASSLGLAESTDTQYL.

On this clonotype: This sequence may be a read error, since a much larger clone differs from it by one base. Because it lacks the conserved phenylalanine or tryptophan at the end, this CDR3 is likely a read error. This chain joins TRBV30 and TRBJ1-1, with 7 bases matching TRBD1. This CDR3 spans 14 amino acids. V lost 4 bases and J lost 4; bases outside the gene matches: 9. Germline CDR1 reads GTSNPN; CDR2 reads SVGIG (reference sequence). CDR3 protein: CAWKSSGGGTEAFL. The CDR3 bases are TGTGCCTGGAAGTCTTCAGGGGGTGGCACTGAAGCTTTCTTG.

Many counts were recorded for this clonotype. The rearrangement uses TRBV28 and TRBJ2-5; 12 nucleotides align to TRBD2. Germline assignment: CDR1 MDHEN and CDR2 SYDVKM. Germline trimming cut 8 bases from V and 2 bases from J; bases unmatched to any gene: 9. The length of the CDR3 is 16 residues. CDR3 nucleotides: TGTGCCAGCCGGTACCTAGCGGGAGGGACACAAGAGACCCAGTACTTC. It yields the protein CASRYLAGGTQETQYF. Complete variable domain (other parts from reference TRBV28 and TRBJ2-5): DVKVTQSSRYLVKRTGEKVFLECVQDMDHENMFWYRQDPGLGLRLIYFSYDVKMKEKGDIPEGYSVSREKKERFSLILESASTNQTSMYLCASRYLAGGTQETQYFGPGTRLLVL.

Worth noting for this clonotype: The likely explanation is a read error, given a far larger clone one base away. This sequence joins TRBV9 and TRBJ2-1; 10 bases are a match to TRBD1. Germline-derived CDR1 and CDR2 are SGDLS and YYNGEE. The CDR3 totals 15 residues. Trimming removed 4 bases from V and 2 bases from J; junction bases left unmatched: 3. CDR3 DNA sequence: TGTGCCAGCAGCACCGGGACAGGGGCCTACAATGAGCAGTTCTTC. This translates into CASSTGTGAYNEQFF.

This clonotype appeared many times. The chain links TRBV11-1 to TRBJ2-5; TRBD2 aligns across 11 bases. The J call could be wrong; TRBJ2-1 is a better fit for the DNA end. The germline CDR1 and CDR2 sequences are SGHAT and FQDESV (reference sequence). This CDR3 is built from 15 residues. The CDR3 is CASRQRLAGWYEQFF. CDR3 nucleotides: TGTGCCAGCAGACAAAGACTAGCGGGATGGTATGAGCAGTTCTTC.

This clonotype has at least ten counts. The rearrangement links TRBV12-3 or TRBV12-4 to TRBJ1-5; the D is unclear. Trimming removed 5 bases from V and 6 bases from J, with 17 bases in between. This CDR3 contains 15 residues. The CDR3 reads CASSTGRVETQPQHF. DNA of the CDR3: TGTGCCAGCAGTACCGGGAGAGTTGAGACTCAGCCCCAGCATTTT.

This clonotype appeared many times. V is TRBV2 and J is TRBJ2-5; D unclear. Trimming took off 3 bases at V and 2 bases at J, with 4 bases between the two ends. CDR3 length equals 12 residues. Per the germline V gene, CDR1 is SNHLY and CDR2 is FYNNEI. CDR3 DNA: TGTGCCAGCAGTGAGGGGCAAGAGACCCAGTACTTC. It encodes CASSEGQETQYF.

This clonotype has at least ten counts. The chain couples TRBV11-2 to TRBJ2-1, with D perhaps TRBD1 or TRBD2 (5 bases each). V dropped 5 bases and J dropped 10 bases, with 15 bases sitting between them. The CDR3 is 13 residues long. Germline lookup yields CDR1 SGHAT and CDR2 FQNNGV. DNA of the CDR3: TGTGCCAGCAGCCCAGGGACCCTTCAGGAGCAGTTCTTC. Amino acids: CASSPGTLQEQFF.

This clonotype occurred many times. This sequence joins TRBV28 and TRBJ1-1, with D unclear. Germline V gene data show CDR1 as MDHEN and CDR2 as SYDVKM. This CDR3 is built from 15 residues. The V end was cut by 2 bases, the J end by 1 base, with 11 bases between. The CDR3 DNA is TGTGCCAGCAGTTTAATGGCAGGTCCGAACACTGAAGCTTTCTTT. Encoded protein: CASSLMAGPNTEAFF.

This clonotype was seen ten or more times. The chain uses TRBV27 and TRBJ1-1; weak D call: TRBD1 (5 bases). Deletions cut 6 bases from V and 6 bases from J, with 14 bases between. Germline CDR1 is MNHEY and CDR2 is SMNVEV (reference sequence). This CDR3 is built from 13 residues. The CDR3 protein is CASRDIRGAEAFF. CDR3 sequence (DNA): TGTGCCAGCAGGGATATAAGGGGCGCTGAAGCTTTCTTT.

This clonotype was recorded at least ten times. The V and J genes are TRBV10-3 and TRBJ2-7, with D perhaps TRBD1 or TRBD2 (5 bases each). CDR1 ENHRY and CDR2 SYGVKD come from the germline V gene. The CDR3 is 17 residues long. Trimming took off 5 bases at V and 4 bases at J, with 24 bases between the two ends. This chain's CDR3 is CAISPQRGGSTLYEQYF. CDR3 coding DNA: TGTGCCATCAGTCCACAACGTGGGGGATCCACATTATACGAGCAGTACTTC.

Concerning this clonotype itself: Given a much more abundant clone one base away, this may be a read error. This chain connects TRBV18 to TRBJ2-3; D may be TRBD2 (5 bases). This CDR3 comprises 13 residues. V lost 0 bases to trimming and J lost 8 bases, with 9 bases between them. Germline assignment: CDR1 KGHSH and CDR2 LQKENI. The CDR3 DNA reads as TGTGCCAGCTCACCACCGCTAGCAGGTACGCAGTATTTT. As protein: CASSPPLAGTQYF.

Concerning this clonotype itself: This is likely an artifact of a read error, given a far larger clone one base away. This chain joins TRBV11-2 and TRBJ2-5; no firm D call. Germline CDR1 SGHAT, CDR2 FQNNGV. The length of the CDR3 is 13 residues. As DNA, the CDR3 is TGTGCCAGCAGCTTAGAACTGTTAGAGACCCGGTACTTC. It translates to CASSLELLETRYF.

This clonotype was detected a few times. CDR3 amino acids: CAISDPRGTDTQYF. The CDR3 DNA is TGTGCCATCAGTGACCCCCGGGGCACAGATACGCAGTATTTT. This chain connects TRBV10-3 to TRBJ2-3, with unresolved D. The CDR3 has 14 amino acids. Trimming removed 3 bases from V and 1 base from J, with 8 bases in between. Per germline, CDR1 ENHRY and CDR2 SYGVKD.